This record covers a single T cell receptor beta chain. Its antigen has not been determined. No base-level quality is on record; no much larger clone is a single base apart. These data are taken from a study of shared clonotypes between healthy human individuals (dated by TCRdb to about 2020). For the study in its entirety: A couple of women and three men aged 18 to 49 years were included in the cohort. For each donor, CD4 naive and CD4 memory were each run on three plates, CD8 naive on two plates, and CD8 memory on one plate. To increase sequencing depth and limit assay-specific biases, different laboratories used diverse techniques to prepare libraries and sequence TCR repertoires. To estimate repertoire size and how much clonotypes are shared between individuals, the study performed deep sequencing of blood TCR repertoires from five healthy adults. Between about 0.8 and 9 billion PBMCs per donor were obtained by leukapheresis.

Results and caveats for the whole study, not just this receptor: Because the study included only a small number of donors, the genetic and exposure-history diversity represented was limited. Compared with non-shared clonotypes, clonotypes shared by all four sorted-subset donors had higher generation probabilities. Rarefaction of sorted-subset datasets indicated incomplete sequencing despite the large sequencing depth. Larger estimated clonotype richness was generally found for naive subsets than for memory subsets. Pairwise subsampling indicated that sequencing depth was expected to affect the degree of clonotype sharing among donors. Sampling was restricted to blood, and TCR repertoires in tissues likely differ from the TCR repertoires found in blood. Roughly 5% of naive CD4, 3% to 3.5% of naive CD8, approximately 2.2% of memory CD4, and 0.4% of memory CD8 clonotypes were shared across several donors.

Using the deep immunoSEQ assay, TCR CDR3 regions were amplified from genomic DNA by multiplex PCR. Extracted genomic DNA from each cell subset was spread evenly across all wells of several immunoSEQ 96-well plates, with each plate serving as a replicate. For sorted subsets, each replicate PCR was loaded with around 200 ng genomic DNA, equivalent to about 30,000 T cell genomes. Purified libraries were measured with a Qubit 3.0 fluorometer, size-checked on a Bioanalyzer 2100, and measured again with the KAPA Library Quantification kit. A separate single-read 150-cycle Illumina NextSeq 550 flow cell was used to sequence each immunoSEQ 96-well plate. On the study's bioinformatics: Because the immunoSEQ output included only junctional sequences and no quality scores, the filtering could not be the same as the filtering used for full-length reads. To assign V/J genes and CDR3, sequences were annotated using PyIR, a Python wrapper for IgBLAST v1.9, with IMGT germline references. Any read was removed if the V/J assignment was weak (E-value above 1e-6), the CDR3 was missing, or the read contained stop codons, out-of-frame junctions, or ambiguous translated residues. V3J clonotypes were defined as sequences sharing an identical inferred V gene, J gene, and CDR3 amino acid sequence. To compute the percentage overlap between repertoires, the number of shared unique clonotypes was divided by the size of the smaller repertoire. RTK rarefaction, the Chao1 estimator, and Recon v2.1 estimates of unobserved clonotypes were used to assess repertoire richness. For all TCRbeta clonotypes obtained by the gDNA method from several donors, generation probabilities were computed with OLGA. TCRdb carries this immuneACCESS record with in-frame sequences only. Its versions omit some clonotypes, under half of them owing to an unresolved V gene in the studies checked, with the rest unexplained. V and J calls plus clone size are reproduced from that table; the DNA served to infer D and trimming. The sample table lists hundreds of thousands of clones, around 96% of them with a count of one. The top ten clones comprise approximately 0.1% of the sample.

CD8 naive samples were obtained by positive selection for CCR7 among CD45RO-negative cells, yielding a CD45RA+CCR7+ population from which TemRA cells were excluded. Healthy HIV-negative adults with no recently reported acute infections or vaccinations were included as donors. Every donor was a Caucasian adult residing in Nashville, Tennessee, USA. Blood was collected by leukapheresis, and PBMCs were isolated by Ficoll-Histopaque density gradient centrifugation and then cryopreserved in liquid nitrogen vapor phase. Analytical flow cytometry was used to check the purity and quantity of each magnetically sorted T cell population. Genomic DNA was isolated from each sorted fraction and quantified by UV absorbance on a Nanodrop 2000c. Sequenced sample: naive CD8+ T cells sorted from blood. This sample's cell subset or site label indicates: CD45RA+CCR7+. The sequence derives from a woman aged 25 to 39 in good health.

This receptor has the CDR3 CAGRQNPYEEQYF. The nucleotide sequence reads as follows: TGTGCCGGTAGACAGAACCCCTACGAAGAGCAGTACTTC. The receptor chain draws on TRBV6-1 and TRBJ2-7; the D region possibly corresponds to TRBD1 (5 bases align). The V end loses 11 bases and the J end loses 7 bases, and a stretch of 21 bases separates them. From the cysteine through the phenylalanine, the CDR3 covers 13 amino acids. The DNA shown is the 39-base CDR3, in frame from base 1. As encoded in the germline V gene, CDR1 is MNHNS while CDR2 is SASEGT.